This is a list of T cell receptor beta chains from one sample in a study of T-cell reconstitution after alpha-beta-depleted transplantation in children. TCRdb re-analysed the PCR reads in MiXCR, keeping a single row per CDR3 protein. The table shows a few hundred thousand distinct CDR3 sequences, with 18% occurring only once. The starting material was PBMCs from the stem cell graft donor, obtained from the stem cell graft. The receptor set was obtained from a human donor who donated a stem cell graft to a child with acute lymphoblastic leukemia. Both conserved end residues are part of each CDR3. The D gene is left open where the match is weak. Clone size, where shown, is once, few, many, or a class for clones that have expanded.

CDR3	DNA	J	D	V	size
CSARAGMGTLDQPQHF	TGCAGTGCTAGAGCCGGGATGGGGACACTAGATCAGCCCCAGCATTTT	TRBJ1-5	-	TRBV20-1	-
CSARTTSGGLAGGSYNEQFF	TGCAGTGCTAGAACCACTTCCGGTGGACTAGCGGGGGGCTCCTACAATGAGCAGTTCTTC	TRBJ2-1	TRBD2	TRBV20-1	-
CATSRQGARTEAFF	TGTGCCACCTCTCGACAGGGGGCGCGGACTGAAGCTTTCTTT	TRBJ1-1	TRBD1	TRBV15	-
CASSSPGGDADTQYF	TGCGCCAGCAGCTCCCCGGGAGGAGATGCAGATACGCAGTATTTT	TRBJ2-3	TRBD2	TRBV5-1	few
CASSRIATATSGANVLTF	TGCGCCAGCAGCCGTATCGCGACGGCCACCTCTGGGGCCAACGTCCTGACTTTC	TRBJ2-6	-	TRBV5-1	-
CASSLDGDDGEKLFF	TGTGCCAGCAGCTTAGATGGGGATGACGGTGAAAAACTGTTTTTT	TRBJ1-4	-	TRBV11-2	few
CSARVARLSSYNEQFF	TGCAGTGCTAGGGTAGCTAGACTTAGCTCCTACAATGAGCAGTTCTTC	TRBJ2-1	-	TRBV20-1	few
CASTLGQGAGEAFF	TGTGCCAGCACACTCGGACAGGGGGCCGGTGAAGCTTTCTTT	TRBJ1-1	TRBD1	TRBV2	few
CASSQKGGPNYEQYF	TGCGCCAGCAGCCAAAAAGGAGGGCCTAACTACGAGCAGTACTTC	TRBJ2-7	-	TRBV4-1	-
CASSRQLEKETQYF	TGCGCCAGCAGCCGGCAATTGGAAAAAGAGACCCAGTACTTC	TRBJ2-5	-	TRBV5-1	few
CASSSRDRASSSYNEQFF	TGCGCCAGCAGCTCCCGGGACAGGGCATCTAGCTCCTACAATGAGCAGTTCTTC	TRBJ2-1	TRBD1	TRBV5-1	few
CASSVASLAGGGNEQFF	TGTGCCAGCAGCGTAGCTAGCCTAGCGGGAGGAGGGAATGAGCAGTTCTTC	TRBJ2-1	TRBD2	TRBV9	-
CASSVGGGARAGELFF	TGTGCCAGCAGCGTAGGGGGGGGCGCTCGGGCCGGGGAGCTGTTTTTT	TRBJ2-2	-	TRBV9	-
CSVRTGPGGTQYF	TGCAGCGTCCGGACAGGCCCGGGAGGTACGCAGTATTTT	TRBJ2-3	-	TRBV29-1	-
CSARDQGTSGTLAKNIQYF	TGCAGTGCTAGAGATCAAGGGACTAGCGGGACCTTAGCCAAAAACATTCAGTACTTC	TRBJ2-4	TRBD2	TRBV20-1	few
CASSVAGGDTEAFF	TGTGCCAGCAGCGTAGCTGGAGGGGACACTGAAGCTTTCTTT	TRBJ1-1	-	TRBV9	-
CASSSQGNEAFF	TGCGCCAGCAGCTCTCAGGGGAATGAAGCTTTCTTT	TRBJ1-1	-	TRBV5-1	-
CASSLEGDGETQYF	TGCGCCAGCAGCTTGGAAGGGGACGGCGAGACCCAGTACTTC	TRBJ2-5	-	TRBV5-1	once
CASSLWGGGEQETQYF	TGTGCCAGCAGTTTATGGGGGGGTGGGGAACAAGAGACCCAGTACTTC	TRBJ2-5	TRBD2	TRBV12-3/TRBV12-4	many
CASSSLPPWAGNSEAFF	TGTGCCAGCAGTTCCTTACCTCCTTGGGCCGGGAACAGTGAAGCTTTCTTT	TRBJ1-1	-	TRBV6-2/TRBV6-3	-
CATSELPGQGFETQYF	TGTGCCACCAGTGAACTGCCGGGACAGGGGTTTGAGACCCAGTACTTC	TRBJ2-5	TRBD1	TRBV24-1	few
CASSYSEQGRADTQYF	TGTGCCAGCAGTTACTCTGAACAGGGTCGGGCAGATACGCAGTATTTT	TRBJ2-3	-	TRBV6-5	few
CASSLGAQGTGQPQHF	TGTGCCAGCAGTTTAGGGGCACAGGGGACCGGCCAGCCCCAGCATTTT	TRBJ1-5	TRBD1	TRBV12-3/TRBV12-4	-
CASSQVVGPYEEQYF	TGTGCCAGCAGCCAAGTGGTGGGACCATACGAAGAGCAGTACTTC	TRBJ2-7	-	TRBV4-2	few
CSVEGLYRDSTDTQYF	TGCAGCGTTGAAGGTTTATACCGGGACAGCACAGATACGCAGTATTTT	TRBJ2-3	-	TRBV29-1	-
CASSVGGAQETQYF	TGTGCCAGCAGCGTAGGCGGGGCCCAAGAGACCCAGTACTTC	TRBJ2-5	-	TRBV9	few
CATTGHRAETQYF	TGTGCCACTACGGGACACCGTGCGGAGACCCAGTACTTC	TRBJ2-5	-	TRBV5-5	-
CASSFIRSYEQYF	TGTGCCAGCAGTTTCATACGGTCATACGAGCAGTACTTC	TRBJ2-7	-	TRBV27	-
CASSVGLGSYNEQFF	TGTGCCAGCAGCGTAGGACTGGGTTCCTACAATGAGCAGTTCTTC	TRBJ2-1	-	TRBV7-9	-
CASSDGQQETQYF	TGTGCCAGCAGCGACGGACAGCAAGAGACCCAGTACTTC	TRBJ2-5	-	TRBV13	-
CASSHRTENSPNNSPLHF	TGCGCCAGCAGTCACCGGACCGAGAATTCCCCAAATAATTCACCCCTCCACTTT	TRBJ1-6	-	TRBV10-2	once
CASSLDSYNTEAFF	TGCGCCAGCAGCTTGGACAGTTATAACACTGAAGCTTTCTTT	TRBJ1-1	-	TRBV5-1	-
CASSLLPSYEQYF	TGTGCCAGCAGCTTACTACCCTCCTACGAGCAGTACTTC	TRBJ2-7	-	TRBV13	few
CSARAYGGGPLTDTQYF	TGCAGTGCTAGAGCTTACGGCGGGGGGCCTCTCACAGATACGCAGTATTTT	TRBJ2-3	TRBD2	TRBV20-1	-
CASSSQHGASGTEAFF	TGTGCCAGCTCATCCCAGCACGGGGCTTCGGGGACTGAAGCTTTCTTT	TRBJ1-1	-	TRBV18	-
CASSPTGAKNIQYF	TGTGCCAGCAGCCCTACAGGAGCCAAAAACATTCAGTACTTC	TRBJ2-4	-	TRBV12-3/TRBV12-4	many
CASSLFSGGGNQPQHF	TGTGCCAGCAGTTTATTTTCCGGGGGAGGCAATCAGCCCCAGCATTTT	TRBJ1-5	-	TRBV27	-